The entry that follows covers one T cell receptor beta chain sequence. Looked up from germline, CDR1 is SGHNT and CDR2 is YYREEE (reference sequence). V gave up 4 bases and J gave up 1 base; unmatched junction bases: 12. CDR3 size: 17 residues. This specimen comes from a study of blood T cell repertoires in COVID-19. Study background: Researchers got acute and convalescent COVID-19 samples from the United States, Italy and Spain. Sample material is recorded as cDNA or gDNA derived from T cells, B-cell-depleted T cells, or PBMCs.

In the original analysis: Amplification from reference gene primers served as the basis for estimated nucleated cell counts. Only in-frame clones appear in the TCRdb table, and some are missing; sequencing was by immunoSEQ multiplex PCR. V, J and clone size derive from that table, while D and trimming were established from the DNA sequence. The data hold about 200,000 clones, with roughly 87% observed a single time. The chain links TRBV5-4 to TRBJ2-5, with 8 bases lining up with TRBD1. The sequencing sample was made of peripheral blood. This receptor was taken from a man in his forties with active or convalescent COVID-19. CDR3 bases: TGTGCCAGCAGCAGCCAGGGGACAGGCCCGTTCCAAGAGACCCAGTACTTC. Residues: CASSSQGTGPFQETQYF. The entire variable domain, with the rest obtained from reference TRBV5-4 and TRBJ2-5, is as follows: ETGVTQSPTHLIKTRGQQVTLRCSSQSGHNTVSWYQQALGQGPQFIFQYYREEENGRGNFPPRFSGLQFPNYSSELNVNALELDDSALYLCASSSQGTGPFQETQYFGPGTRLLVL.